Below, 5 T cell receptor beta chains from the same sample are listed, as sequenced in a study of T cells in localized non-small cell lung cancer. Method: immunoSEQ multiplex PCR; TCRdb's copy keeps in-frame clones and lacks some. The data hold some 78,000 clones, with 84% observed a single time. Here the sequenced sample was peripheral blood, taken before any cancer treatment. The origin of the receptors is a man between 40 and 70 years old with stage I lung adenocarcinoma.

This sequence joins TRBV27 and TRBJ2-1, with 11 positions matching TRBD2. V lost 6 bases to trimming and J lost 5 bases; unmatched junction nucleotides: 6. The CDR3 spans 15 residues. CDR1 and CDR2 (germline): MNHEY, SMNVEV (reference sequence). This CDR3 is CASSPIAGGHNEQFF. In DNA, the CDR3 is TGTGCCAGCAGCCCGATAGCGGGGGGGCACAATGAGCAGTTCTTC.

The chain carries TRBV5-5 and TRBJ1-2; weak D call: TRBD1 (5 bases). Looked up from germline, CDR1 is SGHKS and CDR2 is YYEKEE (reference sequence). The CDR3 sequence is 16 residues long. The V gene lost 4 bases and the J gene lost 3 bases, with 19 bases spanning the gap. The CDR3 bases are TGTGCCAGCAGCCACACCAACCTTGACAGAGACTATGGCTACACCTTC. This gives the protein CASSHTNLDRDYGYTF. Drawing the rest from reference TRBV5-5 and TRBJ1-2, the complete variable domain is DAGVTQSPTHLIKTRGQQVTLRCSPISGHKSVSWYQQVLGQGPQFIFQYYEKEERGRGNFPDRFSARQFPNYSSELNVNALLLGDSALYLCASSHTNLDRDYGYTFGSGTRLTVV.

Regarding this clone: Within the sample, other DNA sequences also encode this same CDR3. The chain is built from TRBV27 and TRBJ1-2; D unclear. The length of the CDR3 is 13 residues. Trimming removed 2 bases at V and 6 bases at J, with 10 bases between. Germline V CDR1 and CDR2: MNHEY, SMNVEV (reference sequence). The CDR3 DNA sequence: TGTGCCAGCAGTTTAAGGGCAGGTCATGGCTACACCTTC. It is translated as CASSLRAGHGYTF.

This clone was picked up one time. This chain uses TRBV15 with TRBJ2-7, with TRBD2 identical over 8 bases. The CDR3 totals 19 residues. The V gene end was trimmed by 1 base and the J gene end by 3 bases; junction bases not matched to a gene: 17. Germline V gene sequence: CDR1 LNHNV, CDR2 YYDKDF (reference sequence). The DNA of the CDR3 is TGTGCCACCAGCAGAGGACTAGCGCGAGGGGTACGTGGGCACTACGAGCAGTACTTC. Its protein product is CATSRGLARGVRGHYEQYF.

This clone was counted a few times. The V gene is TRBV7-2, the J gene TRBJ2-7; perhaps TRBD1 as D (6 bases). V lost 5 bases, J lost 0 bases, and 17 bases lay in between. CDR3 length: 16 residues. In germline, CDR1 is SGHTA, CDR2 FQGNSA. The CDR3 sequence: CASSPLGAGNSYEQYF. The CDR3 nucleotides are TGTGCCAGCAGCCCCCTGGGGGCAGGGAACTCCTACGAGCAGTACTTC.